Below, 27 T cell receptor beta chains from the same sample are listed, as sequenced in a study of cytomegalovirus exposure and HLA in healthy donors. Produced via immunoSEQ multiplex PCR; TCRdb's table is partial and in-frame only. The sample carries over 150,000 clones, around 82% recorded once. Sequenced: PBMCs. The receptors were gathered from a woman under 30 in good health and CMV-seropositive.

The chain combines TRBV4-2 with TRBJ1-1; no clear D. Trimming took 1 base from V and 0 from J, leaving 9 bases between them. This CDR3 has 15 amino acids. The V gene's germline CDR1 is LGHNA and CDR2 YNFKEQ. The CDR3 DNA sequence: TGTGCCAGCAGCCAAGTTGCAGAAATGAACACTGAAGCTTTCTTT. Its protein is CASSQVAEMNTEAFF.

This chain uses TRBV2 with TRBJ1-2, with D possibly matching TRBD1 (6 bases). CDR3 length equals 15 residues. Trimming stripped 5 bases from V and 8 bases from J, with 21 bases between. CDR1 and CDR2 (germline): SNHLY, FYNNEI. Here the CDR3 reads CASSLPLWTEGGYTF. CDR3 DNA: TGTGCCAGCAGTCTCCCTCTATGGACAGAGGGGGGCTACACCTTC.

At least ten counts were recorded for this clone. DNA for the CDR3: TGTGCCAGCAGCTTACATCAGGGAGGAGCCGGGGAGCTGTTTTTT. It translates to CASSLHQGGAGELFF. J is TRBJ2-2 and V is TRBV7-2, with D possibly matching TRBD2 (6 bases). The CDR3 contains 15 residues. Per the germline V gene, CDR1 is SGHTA and CDR2 is FQGNSA. Trimming shortened V by 2 bases and J by 6 bases, and 13 bases separated the two germline ends.

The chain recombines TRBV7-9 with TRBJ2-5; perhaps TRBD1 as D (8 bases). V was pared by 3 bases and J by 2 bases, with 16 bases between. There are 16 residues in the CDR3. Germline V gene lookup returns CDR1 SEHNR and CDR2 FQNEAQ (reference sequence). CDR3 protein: CASSFGQGGWQETQYF. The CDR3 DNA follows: TGTGCCAGCAGCTTCGGACAGGGAGGGTGGCAAGAGACCCAGTACTTC. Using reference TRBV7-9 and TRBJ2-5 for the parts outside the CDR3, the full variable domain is DTGVSQNPRHKITKRGQNVTFRCDPISEHNRLYWYRQTLGQGPEFLTYFQNEAQLEKSRLLSDRFSAERPKGSFSTLEIQRTEQGDSAMYLCASSFGQGGWQETQYFGPGTRLLVL.

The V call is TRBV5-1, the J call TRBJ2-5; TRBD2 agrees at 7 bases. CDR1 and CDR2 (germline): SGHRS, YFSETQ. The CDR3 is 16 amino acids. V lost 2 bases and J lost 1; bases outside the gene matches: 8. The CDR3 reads CASSFTLAALQETQYF. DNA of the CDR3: TGCGCCAGCAGCTTTACCCTAGCGGCACTCCAAGAGACCCAGTACTTC.

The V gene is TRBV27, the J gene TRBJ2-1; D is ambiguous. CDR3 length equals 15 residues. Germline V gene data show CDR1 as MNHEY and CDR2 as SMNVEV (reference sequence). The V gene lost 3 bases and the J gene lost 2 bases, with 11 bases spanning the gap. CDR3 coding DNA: TGTGCCAGCAGTTTCTCCCCCCCCGCCTACAATGAGCAGTTCTTC. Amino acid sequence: CASSFSPPAYNEQFF.

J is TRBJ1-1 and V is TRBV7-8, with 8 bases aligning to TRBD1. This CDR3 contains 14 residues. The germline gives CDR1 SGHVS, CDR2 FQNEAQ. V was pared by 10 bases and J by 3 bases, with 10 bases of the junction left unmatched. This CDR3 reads CAIRPQGAYTEAFF. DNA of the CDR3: TGTGCCATTAGACCCCAGGGGGCGTACACTGAAGCTTTCTTT.

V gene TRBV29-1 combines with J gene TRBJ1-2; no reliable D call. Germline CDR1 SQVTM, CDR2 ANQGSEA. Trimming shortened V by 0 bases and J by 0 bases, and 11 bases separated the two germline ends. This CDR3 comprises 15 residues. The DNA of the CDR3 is TGCAGCGTTGAAGATCATACAGCGGCTAACTATGGCTACACCTTC. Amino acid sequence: CSVEDHTAANYGYTF.

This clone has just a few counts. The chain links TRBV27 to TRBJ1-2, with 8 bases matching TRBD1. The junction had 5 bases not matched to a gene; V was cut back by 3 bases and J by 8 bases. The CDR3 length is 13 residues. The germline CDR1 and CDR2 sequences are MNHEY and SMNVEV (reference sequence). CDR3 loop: CASSLQGASGYTF. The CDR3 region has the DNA TGTGCCAGCAGTTTGCAGGGGGCAAGCGGCTACACCTTC.

In DNA form, the CDR3 reads TGTGCCAGCTCACCAAACACATTGGGCAGTGGGGGGGGCACTGAAGCTTTCTTT. This codes for CASSPNTLGSGGGTEAFF. V and J are TRBV18 and TRBJ1-1; D possibly corresponds to TRBD1 (5 bases). Trimming shortened V by 2 bases and J by 4 bases, and 23 bases separated the two germline ends. Germline CDR1 is KGHSH and CDR2 is LQKENI. The CDR3 totals 18 residues.

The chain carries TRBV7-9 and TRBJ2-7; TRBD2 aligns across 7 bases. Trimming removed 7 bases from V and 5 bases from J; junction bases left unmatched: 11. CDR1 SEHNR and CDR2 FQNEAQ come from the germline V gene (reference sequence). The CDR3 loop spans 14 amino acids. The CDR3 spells CASKMSGAQDEQYF. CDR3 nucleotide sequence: TGTGCCAGCAAAATGAGCGGGGCCCAAGACGAGCAGTACTTC.

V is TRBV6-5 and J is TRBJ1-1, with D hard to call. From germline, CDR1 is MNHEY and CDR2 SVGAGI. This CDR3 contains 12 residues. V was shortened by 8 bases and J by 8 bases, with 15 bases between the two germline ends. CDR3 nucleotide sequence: TGTGCCAGCCGACGGGGTTCGTCCGAAGCTTTCTTT. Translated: CASRRGSSEAFF.

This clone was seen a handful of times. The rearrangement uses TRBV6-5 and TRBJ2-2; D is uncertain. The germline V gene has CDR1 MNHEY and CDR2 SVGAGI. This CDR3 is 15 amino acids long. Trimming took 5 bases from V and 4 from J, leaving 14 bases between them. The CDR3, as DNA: TGTGCCAGCAGTCCCACTGATGTTGCCACCGGGGAGCTGTTTTTT. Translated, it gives CASSPTDVATGELFF.

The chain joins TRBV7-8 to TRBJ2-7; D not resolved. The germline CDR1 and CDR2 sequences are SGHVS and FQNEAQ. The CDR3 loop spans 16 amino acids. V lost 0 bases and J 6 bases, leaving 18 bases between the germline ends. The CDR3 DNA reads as TGTGCCAGCAGCTTAGCTTTACGGTCAGGCATCGGCGAGCAGTACTTC. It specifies CASSLALRSGIGEQYF. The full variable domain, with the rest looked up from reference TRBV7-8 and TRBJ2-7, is GAGVSQSPRYKVAKRGQDVALRCDPISGHVSLFWYQQALGQGPEFLTYFQNEAQLDKSGLPSDRFFAERPEGSVSTLKIQRTQQEDSAVYLCASSLALRSGIGEQYFGPGTRLTVT.

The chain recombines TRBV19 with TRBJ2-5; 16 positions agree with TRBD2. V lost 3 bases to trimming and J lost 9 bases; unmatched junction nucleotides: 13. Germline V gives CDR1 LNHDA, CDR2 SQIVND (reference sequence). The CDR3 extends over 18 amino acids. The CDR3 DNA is TGTGCCAGTAGTATGATGGGGACTAGCGGGGGGGCCTCGATGGCCCAGTACTTC. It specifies CASSMMGTSGGASMAQYF.

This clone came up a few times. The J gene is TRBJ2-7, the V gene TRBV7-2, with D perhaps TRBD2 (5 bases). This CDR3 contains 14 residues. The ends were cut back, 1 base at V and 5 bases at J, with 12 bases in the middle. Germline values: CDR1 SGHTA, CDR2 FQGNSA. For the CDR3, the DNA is TGTGCCAGCAGCTTAGTCAGGTCTAGCCACGAGCAGTACTTC. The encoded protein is CASSLVRSSHEQYF.

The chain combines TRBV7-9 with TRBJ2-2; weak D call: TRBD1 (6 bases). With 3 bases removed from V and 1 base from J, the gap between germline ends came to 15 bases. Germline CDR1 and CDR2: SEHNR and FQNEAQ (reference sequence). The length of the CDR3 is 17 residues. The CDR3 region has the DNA TGTGCCAGCAGCTTTCAGCCGGGACACTGGAACACCGGGGAGCTGTTTTTT. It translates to CASSFQPGHWNTGELFF.

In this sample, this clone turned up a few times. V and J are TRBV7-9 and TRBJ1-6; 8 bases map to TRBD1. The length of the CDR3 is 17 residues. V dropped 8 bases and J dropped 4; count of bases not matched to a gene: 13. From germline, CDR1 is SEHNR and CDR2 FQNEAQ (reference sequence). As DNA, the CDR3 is TGTGCCAGCCCGGACAGGGCAATTCCTCCTTATAATTCACCCCTCCACTTT. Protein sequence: CASPDRAIPPYNSPLHF.

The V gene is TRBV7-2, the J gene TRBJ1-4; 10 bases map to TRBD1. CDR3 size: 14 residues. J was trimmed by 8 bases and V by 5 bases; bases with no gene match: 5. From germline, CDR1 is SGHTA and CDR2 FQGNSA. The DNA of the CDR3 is TGTGCCAGCAGCACGGGACAGGGGAGGGAAAAACTGTTTTTT. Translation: CASSTGQGREKLFF. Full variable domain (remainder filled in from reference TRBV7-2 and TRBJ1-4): GAGVSQSPSNKVTEKGKDVELRCDPISGHTALYWYRQSLGQGLEFLIYFQGNSAPDKSGLPSDRFSAERTGGSVSTLTIQRTQQEDSAVYLCASSTGQGREKLFFGSGTQLSVL.

The CDR3 reads CACTQGSNQPQHF. CDR3 sequence (DNA): TGTGCCTGCACACAGGGTAGCAATCAGCCCCAGCATTTT. V gene TRBV30 combines with J gene TRBJ1-5; a weak D match, TRBD1 (6 bases). V was clipped by 6 bases and J by 0 bases, with 9 bases between them. There are 13 residues in the CDR3. CDR1 and CDR2 (germline): GTSNPN, SVGIG (reference sequence).

The CDR3 nucleotides read TGTGCCAGCAGCGTAGGGCATTCCAGCTCCTACGAGCAGTACTTC. It encodes CASSVGHSSSYEQYF. The genes are TRBV9 and TRBJ2-7; D is ambiguous. In germline, CDR1 is SGDLS, CDR2 YYNGEE. This CDR3 comprises 15 residues. The V end was cut by 0 bases, the J end by 0 bases, with 10 bases between.

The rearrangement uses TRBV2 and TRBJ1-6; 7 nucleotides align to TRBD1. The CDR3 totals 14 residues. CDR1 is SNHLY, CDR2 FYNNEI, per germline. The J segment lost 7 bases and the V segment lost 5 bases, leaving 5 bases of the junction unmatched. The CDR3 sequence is CASSWQGDNSPLHF. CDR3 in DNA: TGTGCCAGCAGTTGGCAGGGGGACAATTCACCCCTCCACTTT.

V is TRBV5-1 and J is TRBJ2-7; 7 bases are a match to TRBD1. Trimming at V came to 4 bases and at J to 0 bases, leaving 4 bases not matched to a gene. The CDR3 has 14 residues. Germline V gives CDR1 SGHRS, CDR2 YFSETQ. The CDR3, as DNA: TGCGCCAGCAGCAAAACAGGGGTCTCCTACGAGCAGTACTTC. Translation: CASSKTGVSYEQYF.

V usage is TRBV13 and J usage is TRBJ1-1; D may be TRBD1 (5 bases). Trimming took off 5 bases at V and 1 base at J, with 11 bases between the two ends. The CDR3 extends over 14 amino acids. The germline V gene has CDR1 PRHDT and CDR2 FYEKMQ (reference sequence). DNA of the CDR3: TGTGCCAGCAGCCCACGACAGAAGAACACTGAAGCTTTCTTT. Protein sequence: CASSPRQKNTEAFF.

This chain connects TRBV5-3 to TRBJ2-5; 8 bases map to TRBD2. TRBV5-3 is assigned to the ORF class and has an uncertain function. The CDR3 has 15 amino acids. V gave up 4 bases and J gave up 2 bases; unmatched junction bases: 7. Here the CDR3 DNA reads TGTGCCAGAAGCCCCGGGGGGGCCTGGCAAGAGACCCAGTACTTC. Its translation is CARSPGGAWQETQYF.

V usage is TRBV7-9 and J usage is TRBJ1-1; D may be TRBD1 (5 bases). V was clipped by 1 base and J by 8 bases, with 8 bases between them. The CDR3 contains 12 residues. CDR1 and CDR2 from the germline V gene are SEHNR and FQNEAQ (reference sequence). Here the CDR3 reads CASSLEGLEAFF. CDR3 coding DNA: TGTGCCAGCAGCTTAGAGGGGTTGGAAGCTTTCTTT.

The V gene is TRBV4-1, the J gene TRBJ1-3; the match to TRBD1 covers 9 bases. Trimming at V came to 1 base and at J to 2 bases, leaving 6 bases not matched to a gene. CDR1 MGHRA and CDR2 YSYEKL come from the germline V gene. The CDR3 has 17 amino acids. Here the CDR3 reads CASSQAGTGTPGNTIYF. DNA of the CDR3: TGCGCCAGCAGCCAAGCCGGGACAGGGACCCCTGGAAACACCATATATTTT.